What follows is one TCR beta chain and its context. Its cognate antigen has yet to be identified. One base away there is no much larger clone; base qualities are not given. Receptors were amplified or captured by 5' RACE. TCRdb records Illumina HiSeq 2500 as the sequencer. A second PCR of 7 to 11 cycles was run with a J-beta primer mix and a sample-barcoded 5' primer. Each TCR beta cDNA molecule received a unique molecular identifier from a template-switch 5' adaptor carrying 12 random nucleotides. At least 3 million CDR3-containing paired-end reads were obtained from each sample. The Mint cDNA synthesis kit, primed by a TRBC-specific oligonucleotide, was used to synthesize first-strand cDNA from all RNA. Following uracil-DNA glycosylase treatment, all cDNA underwent a first 18-cycle PCR with the universal primers M1SS and BC2_uni_R. The source study handled its data this way. For normalization, 1 million high-quality reads, each with a distinct molecular identifier, were randomly selected from each sample. Instead of being binned into consensus sequences, reads with shared molecular identifiers were discarded. MiTCR, run with a Q25 quality threshold and the strictest error-elimination algorithm, handled CDR3 identification, clonotype clustering and error correction. A nonparametric unseen species model using Euler transformation provided a lower-bound estimate of total TCR beta diversity. The public reads were quality trimmed at Q25 with fastp and then assembled into clones with MiXCR by TCRdb, keeping productive beta chains. One record per CDR3 amino acid sequence lists the most common genes and DNA. The V and J calls were determined by TCRdb, not by the authors. The sample table contains about 1.5 million distinct CDR3 sequences; only one count was recorded for around 42% of them. Jointly, the top ten make up roughly 7.9% of the sample.

This record comes from a study of blood T cells in healthy people across ages (dated by TCRdb to about 2015). For context, the study as a whole: In model experiments, template switching captured about one uniquely barcoded TCR beta cDNA molecule for every two T cells. Age-related changes in TCR beta repertoire diversity were measured in the study by deep sequencing normalized with unique cDNA molecular identifiers. The donors were split into four age groups: young (average about 15 years), middle-aged (about 40), aged (more than 60) and long-lived (under 90). To avoid experimental bias, donors of different ages were distributed randomly across sequencing lanes. Two additional independent replicas of 1 million unique cDNA reads from the same blood draw were analyzed for two donors (one aged 18 to 29 and one aged 80 or older).

What the authors observed across the whole study: A strong correlation was found between observed TCR beta diversity and the percentage of naive T cells measured by flow cytometry. Because donor CMV infection status was unknown, age-related changes in expanded clonotypes were potentially confounded. The long-lived group showed more naive CD4+ T cells, fewer expanded clones and increased TCR diversity than the aged group, suggesting age selection. As age increased, observed TCR beta diversity per million T cells dropped in a roughly linear way, and a significant reduction was already evident by age roughly 36. Estimates of total diversity from one million sequenced T cells were regarded as lower bounds and underestimates. Because profiling used bulk unsorted PBMCs, naive and antigen-experienced compartments could not be compared conclusively.

The germline V gene (reference sequence) provides CDR1 PRHDT and CDR2 FYEKMQ. A distance of 15 bases separates the germline ends of V and J, which lose 6 bases and 0 bases respectively. The CDR3 has 15 amino acids, counting the end cysteine and phenylalanine. The sequence is cut down to CDR3 DNA, 45 bases in frame from base 1. The approximately 41 donors, aged about 6 to 100 years, were systemically healthy Caucasian individuals from Russia. Approximately 9.3 milliliters of peripheral blood were collected from each donor into EDTA-treated Vacutainer tubes. Ficoll-Paque density-gradient centrifugation was used to isolate PBMCs, with at least 6 million per sample. Trizol reagent was used to extract total RNA from PBMCs, with at least 6 micrograms per sample. For every donor, an aliquot of PBMCs went through flow cytometry to measure the percentages of naive CD45RAhigh/CD27high T cells.

The clonotype originates from a woman aged 18-35 years in good health. The specimen was blood. In this chain, TRBV13 is recombined with TRBJ2-7, with the D call tentatively TRBD1 or TRBD2, each fitting 5 bases. Here is the DNA: TGTGCCAGCAGTTCTCTCCGGGACGGCTCCTACGAGCAGTACTTC. Its protein is CASSSLRDGSYEQYF.